This T cell receptor (beta chain) derives from a study of T cell changes during pregnancy in multiple sclerosis. V gave up 4 bases and J gave up 2 bases, with 7 bases separating them. CDR1 is LNHDA, CDR2 SQIVND, per germline (reference sequence). The CDR3 sequence is 13 residues long. The assay was immunoSEQ multiplex PCR, and TCRdb's table has in-frame clones only and misses some. This sample has tens of thousands of clones; approximately 88% occur once, and the top ten carry around 5%. The sequence was collected from a female donor in good health, enrolled as a control in a pregnancy study. The specimen was peripheral blood, collected in the first trimester of pregnancy. The chain uses TRBV19 and TRBJ2-3, with D perhaps TRBD2 (5 bases). This CDR3 is CASSTRDTDTQYF. CDR3 in DNA: TGTGCCAGTAGTACACGGGACACAGATACGCAGTATTTT.